This TCR beta chain was documented in a study of human T cells and chemical hapten exposure. For the study at large: Patch tests put 0.01% DPC on the upper back, and the results were checked at 6 days. Small volume differences among pooled libraries mainly caused per-sample TCR yield variation.

The library put unique molecular identifiers onto individual cDNA molecules. One entry per CDR3 protein results from TCRdb running MiXCR on the RACE reads. The sample records around 300,000 distinct CDR3 sequences, almost 8% being singletons. As for time point: pre-sensitization, week 0. The sample's treatment: therapeutic diphenylcyclopropenone sensitization with weekly scalp DPC. This CDR3 region has 15 residues. V was clipped by 0 bases and J by 9 bases; unmatched bases: 5. Germline V gene data show CDR1 as SEHNR and CDR2 as FQNEAQ (reference sequence). This clonotype was observed a few times. Its antigen is unidentified. Whole-study results and caveats: Expanded TCRs formed significantly more large CDR3 similarity clusters than controls.

The rearrangement joins TRBV7-9 to TRBJ1-6; 7 positions match TRBD1. Sample: whole blood, taken in connection with sensitization to the hapten diphenylcyclopropenone (DPC). This clonotype originated in a young man with alopecia areata. Some clones in this sample may be carry-over from other donors' samples. CDR3 sequence reads: CASSLAEGGRSPLHF. The CDR3 nucleotides are TGTGCCAGCAGCTTAGCGGAAGGGGGCCGTTCACCCCTCCACTTT.